This TCR beta chain was captured in a study of T cell repertoires in cytomegalovirus infection. This clonotype occurred a few times. Its antigen is not known. TCRdb reanalysed the reads using MiXCR and keeps one entry per CDR3 protein. The sample lists tens of thousands of distinct CDR3 sequences; about a fifth were seen once. The TCR comes from a human donor in good health (CMV status not recorded). Some clones in this sample may be carry-over from other donors' samples. Material: CD8+ T cells from cultured PBMCs, obtained from culture after CMV antigen stimulation.

CDR3 in DNA: TGTGCCAGCAAAGTAGCGGGGGTTGAGACCCAGTACTTC. This encodes CASKVAGVETQYF. The genes are TRBV27 and TRBJ2-5; 9 bases are shared with TRBD2. CDR1 MNHEY and CDR2 SMNVEV come from the germline V gene (reference sequence). The CDR3 is 13 residues long. The ends lost 7 bases at V and 5 bases at J; junction bases unmatched: 5.